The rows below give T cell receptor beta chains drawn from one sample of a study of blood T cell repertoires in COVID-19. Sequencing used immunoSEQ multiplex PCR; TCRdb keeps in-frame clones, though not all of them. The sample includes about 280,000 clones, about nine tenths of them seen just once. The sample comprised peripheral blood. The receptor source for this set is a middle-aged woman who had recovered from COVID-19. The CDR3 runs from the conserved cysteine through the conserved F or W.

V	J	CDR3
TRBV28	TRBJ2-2	CASTSGPSAGELFF
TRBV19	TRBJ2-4	CASSQGLAENIQYF
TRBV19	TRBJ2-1	CASSIFSGRGYNEQFF
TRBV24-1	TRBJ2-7	CAAGSGSSYEQYF
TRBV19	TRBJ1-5	CASSMGEGSQPQHF
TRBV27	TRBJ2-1	CASSKTSGRVRNEQFF
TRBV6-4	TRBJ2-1	CASSDLTGEQFF
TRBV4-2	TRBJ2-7	CASSQVGLAGVHEQYF
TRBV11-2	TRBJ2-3	CASSRGSDTQYF
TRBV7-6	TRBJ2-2	CASSLTPREFDTGELFF
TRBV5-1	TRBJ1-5	CASSPTGDTVPQHF
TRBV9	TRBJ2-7	CASSPRGGSYEQYF
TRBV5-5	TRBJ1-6	CASSLGWVDSSPLHF
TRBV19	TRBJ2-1	CASSRLRGGLGYNEQFF
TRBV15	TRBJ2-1	CATSTRLAGDLNEQFF
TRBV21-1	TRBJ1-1	CASSRPNDKTRLNTEAFF
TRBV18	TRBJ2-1	CASSILAVDNEQFF
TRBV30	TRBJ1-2	CAWSAISYGYTF
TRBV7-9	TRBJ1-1	CASSLATGYGEAFF
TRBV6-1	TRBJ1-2	CASSEPETGGYTF
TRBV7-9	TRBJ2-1	CASSIQGYNEQFF
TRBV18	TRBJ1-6	CASSPIGEGSPLHF
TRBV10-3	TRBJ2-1	CATSAQAGVDNEQFF
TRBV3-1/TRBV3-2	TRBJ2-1	CASSQTSGEYNEQFF
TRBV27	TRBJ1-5	CASSRYSNQPQHF
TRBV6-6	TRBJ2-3	CASRTTSDADTQYF
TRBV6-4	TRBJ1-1	CASRAAGENTEAFF
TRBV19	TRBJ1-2	CASSNRDRRKGAYGYTF
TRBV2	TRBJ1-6	CASSDRGSSYNSPLHF
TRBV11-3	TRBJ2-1	CASSKTLGDGTSGSEQFF
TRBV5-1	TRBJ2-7	CASSRTGTSRYEQYF
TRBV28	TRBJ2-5	CASTKTGVETQYF